This TCR beta chain stems from a study of blood T cell repertoires in COVID-19. Study-level information: Sites across the United States, Italy and Spain contributed samples from acute and convalescent COVID-19. PBMCs, B-cell-depleted T cells, or T cells provided the cDNA or gDNA that made up the material.

Here immunoSEQ multiplex PCR was the method, and the copy in TCRdb shows in-frame clones only, minus some. The sample carries 200,000 to 250,000 clones, over 80% recorded once. Patients of the Seattle cohort, enrolled during active infection, were followed longitudinally. Trimming removed 4 bases from V and 2 bases from J, with 13 bases in between. The germline V gene has CDR1 LGHNA and CDR2 YSLEER. This CDR3 is 15 amino acids long. V is TRBV4-3 and J is TRBJ2-3; tentatively, D is TRBD1 (5 bases). Sequencing was performed on peripheral blood. This receptor was obtained from a man aged 25 to 40 with COVID-19, enrolled during active disease. Here the CDR3 reads CASSPHTTDTDTQYF. In DNA, the CDR3 is TGCGCCAGCAGCCCCCACACGACAGACACAGATACGCAGTATTTT.